This T cell receptor beta chain derives from a study of radiotherapy plus CTLA-4 blockade in lung cancer. This CDR3 is built from 14 residues. V shed 3 bases and J shed 6 bases, with 11 bases lying between them. Per germline, CDR1 MNHEY and CDR2 SMNVEV (reference sequence). This clone was observed a handful of times. Its antigen is undetermined. TCRdb's table, derived via immunoSEQ multiplex PCR, lists solely in-frame clones and lacks some. The sample carries tens of thousands of clones, 65% to 80% recorded once. Study-level results: There was expansion of tumor-derived TCR clones in blood after radiotherapy plus ipilimumab.

The chain uses TRBV27 and TRBJ2-2, with D possibly TRBD2 on 5 matching bases. The receptor comes from a human donor with non-small cell lung cancer whose response to radiotherapy plus ipilimumab could not be evaluated. Here the sequenced sample was peripheral blood, taken from a patient treated with radiotherapy plus ipilimumab. The CDR3 spells CASSFYLRAGELFF. DNA of the CDR3: TGTGCCAGCAGTTTTTATTTGAGGGCCGGGGAGCTGTTTTTT.